The following is a T cell receptor (beta chain) sequence with its context. Unique molecular identifiers were incorporated during preparation of the TCRbeta library. Via MiXCR, TCRdb re-called the PCR reads, giving one row per CDR3 protein. The sample lists approximately 420,000 distinct CDR3 sequences; 9.5% to 13% were seen once. The sample belongs to a study of T-cell reconstitution after alpha-beta-depleted transplantation in children. Sequencing was performed on PBMCs from the stem cell graft donor, taken from the stem cell graft. The sequence was collected from a human donor who donated a stem cell graft to a child with acute myeloid leukemia.

The CDR3 spells CSALEGYEQYV. The CDR3 DNA follows: TGCAGCGCCCTCGAGGGGTACGAGCAGTACGTC. J is TRBJ2-7 and V is TRBV29-1, with D possibly called TRBD1 or TRBD2 (5 bases each). V gave up 7 bases and J gave up 4 bases, with 11 bases separating them. The CDR3 runs 11 residues. CDR1 and CDR2 (germline): SQVTM, ANQGSEA.